This is a list of T cell receptor beta chains from one sample in a study of T-cell memory formation after mild COVID-19. TCRdb passed the 5' RACE reads through MiXCR, listing each CDR3 protein once. The sample holds around 340,000 distinct CDR3 sequences; 10% to 15% are singletons and the top ten take around 21%. Specimen: PBMCs or a T cell subset sorted from them (not recorded which). The receptor set was obtained from a man aged 18 to 30 who had mild COVID-19 (a few samples of this study predate the infection). Cell type and time point are not known. The CDR3 runs from the conserved cysteine through the conserved F or W. Each record gives: V gene, J gene, D gene, clone size, CDR3 protein, CDR3 DNA. A D gene is named only where the DNA matches it firmly. Expanded clones are given a class, and other clones once, few, many or no size at all.

V gene: TRBV20-1; J gene: TRBJ2-5; D gene: TRBD2; clone size: few; CDR3 protein: CSAPTSGEETQYF; CDR3 DNA: TGCAGTGCGCCGACTAGCGGGGAAGAGACCCAGTACTTC
V gene: TRBV4-3; J gene: TRBJ2-2; D gene: .; clone size: .; CDR3 protein: CASSQAVAGELFF; CDR3 DNA: TGCGCCAGCAGCCAAGCGGTTGCCGGGGAGCTGTTTTTT
V gene: TRBV29-1; J gene: TRBJ2-5; D gene: TRBD1; clone size: many; CDR3 protein: CSVALGTGRETQYF; CDR3 DNA: TGCAGCGTCGCCTTAGGGACAGGGAGGGAGACCCAGTACTTC
V gene: TRBV12-3/TRBV12-4; J gene: TRBJ1-4; D gene: .; clone size: .; CDR3 protein: CASSNGEKLFF; CDR3 DNA: TGTGCCAGCAGTAATGGTGAAAAACTGTTTTTT
V gene: TRBV7-2; J gene: TRBJ2-7; D gene: TRBD2; clone size: few; CDR3 protein: CASSLGAGRIYEQYF; CDR3 DNA: TGTGCCAGCAGCTTAGGAGCGGGGAGGATCTACGAGCAGTACTTC
V gene: TRBV20-1; J gene: TRBJ2-7; D gene: TRBD2; clone size: .; CDR3 protein: CSARLANYEQYF; CDR3 DNA: TGCAGTGCAAGACTAGCGAACTACGAGCAGTACTTC
V gene: TRBV24-1; J gene: TRBJ1-5; D gene: TRBD1; clone size: few; CDR3 protein: CATAKGQGWNQPQHF; CDR3 DNA: TGTGCCACCGCCAAAGGACAGGGGTGGAATCAGCCCCAGCATTTT
V gene: TRBV29-1; J gene: TRBJ1-2; D gene: .; clone size: few; CDR3 protein: CSVERTDYNYGYTF; CDR3 DNA: TGCAGCGTTGAGCGGACGGATTACAACTATGGCTACACCTTC
V gene: TRBV29-1; J gene: TRBJ2-1; D gene: .; clone size: .; CDR3 protein: CSVESRGRAYNEQFF; CDR3 DNA: TGCAGCGTTGAATCAAGGGGCCGGGCTTACAATGAGCAGTTCTTC
V gene: TRBV7-2; J gene: TRBJ2-5; D gene: .; clone size: many; CDR3 protein: CASSSRGRVETQYF; CDR3 DNA: TGTGCCAGCAGCTCCAGGGGACGAGTAGAGACCCAGTACTTC
V gene: TRBV12-3/TRBV12-4; J gene: TRBJ2-7; D gene: .; clone size: .; CDR3 protein: CASSPRGSGHEQYF; CDR3 DNA: TGTGCCAGCAGTCCCCGCGGTAGCGGCCACGAGCAGTACTTC
V gene: TRBV4-3; J gene: TRBJ2-6; D gene: .; clone size: .; CDR3 protein: CASSQGLYGEISGANVLTF; CDR3 DNA: TGCGCCAGCAGCCAAGGGTTGTACGGAGAGATCTCTGGGGCCAACGTCCTGACTTTC
V gene: TRBV7-8; J gene: TRBJ2-5; D gene: .; clone size: few; CDR3 protein: CASSRGLNGETQYF; CDR3 DNA: TGTGCCAGCAGCCGGGGTCTTAACGGAGAGACCCAGTACTTC
V gene: TRBV7-2; J gene: TRBJ1-2; D gene: .; clone size: few; CDR3 protein: CASSPIRTLNYGYTF; CDR3 DNA: TGTGCCAGCAGCCCAATTCGGACCCTAAACTATGGCTACACCTTC
V gene: TRBV30; J gene: TRBJ1-2; D gene: .; clone size: few; CDR3 protein: CAWSGRGNGYTF; CDR3 DNA: TGTGCCTGGAGTGGTCGGGGGAATGGCTACACCTTC
V gene: TRBV9; J gene: TRBJ1-1; D gene: .; clone size: few; CDR3 protein: CASTPPVSTEAFF; CDR3 DNA: TGTGCCAGCACCCCCCCGGTTTCCACTGAAGCTTTCTTT
V gene: TRBV4-3; J gene: TRBJ2-3; D gene: TRBD2; clone size: few; CDR3 protein: CASSQDPPSGGPTDTQYF; CDR3 DNA: TGCGCCAGCAGCCAAGATCCTCCTAGCGGGGGGCCCACAGATACGCAGTATTTT
V gene: TRBV12-5; J gene: TRBJ1-2; D gene: .; clone size: .; CDR3 protein: CASGLVGGNYGYTF; CDR3 DNA: TGTGCTAGTGGTTTGGTTGGAGGAAACTATGGCTACACCTTC
V gene: TRBV11-2; J gene: TRBJ2-1; D gene: .; clone size: few; CDR3 protein: CASSLVKKYSEQFF; CDR3 DNA: TGTGCCAGCAGCTTAGTTAAGAAGTACAGTGAGCAGTTCTTC
V gene: TRBV5-1; J gene: TRBJ1-1; D gene: .; clone size: few; CDR3 protein: CASSLARGSATEAFF; CDR3 DNA: TGCGCCAGCAGCTTGGCCAGGGGTTCTGCCACTGAAGCTTTCTTT
V gene: TRBV20-1; J gene: TRBJ1-2; D gene: .; clone size: .; CDR3 protein: CSASLGVTNYGYTF; CDR3 DNA: TGCAGTGCTAGTCTGGGGGTAACTAACTATGGCTACACCTTC
V gene: TRBV12-3/TRBV12-4; J gene: TRBJ2-6; D gene: TRBD2; clone size: few; CDR3 protein: CASSFPRLAGLNVLTF; CDR3 DNA: TGTGCCAGCAGTTTCCCCCGACTAGCGGGCCTCAACGTCCTGACTTTC
V gene: TRBV4-1; J gene: TRBJ2-7; D gene: TRBD1; clone size: many; CDR3 protein: CASSQDHGRGYEQYF; CDR3 DNA: TGCGCCAGCAGCCAAGATCACGGCAGGGGGTACGAGCAGTACTTC
V gene: TRBV12-3/TRBV12-4; J gene: TRBJ1-5; D gene: .; clone size: many; CDR3 protein: CASSRFSNQPQHF; CDR3 DNA: TGTGCCAGCAGTCGATTTAGCAATCAGCCCCAGCATTTT
V gene: TRBV29-1; J gene: TRBJ2-3; D gene: .; clone size: few; CDR3 protein: CSVLTSTDTQYF; CDR3 DNA: TGCAGCGTTCTCACGAGCACAGATACGCAGTATTTT
V gene: TRBV6-4; J gene: TRBJ2-3; D gene: .; clone size: many; CDR3 protein: CASSPGPASDTQYF; CDR3 DNA: TGTGCCAGCAGTCCGGGACCAGCGTCCGATACGCAGTATTTT
V gene: TRBV12-3/TRBV12-4; J gene: TRBJ1-6; D gene: .; clone size: .; CDR3 protein: CASSVDTARAHF; CDR3 DNA: TGTGCCAGCAGTGTGGACACCGCTCGGGCCCACTTT
V gene: TRBV3-1; J gene: TRBJ1-1; D gene: .; clone size: .; CDR3 protein: CASSLRGGGAFF; CDR3 DNA: TGTGCCAGCAGCCTCCGGGGAGGAGGGGCTTTCTTT
V gene: TRBV29-1; J gene: TRBJ2-7; D gene: .; clone size: few; CDR3 protein: CSVERDGDEQYF; CDR3 DNA: TGCAGCGTTGAAAGGGACGGGGACGAGCAGTACTTC
V gene: TRBV20-1; J gene: TRBJ2-1; D gene: .; clone size: many; CDR3 protein: CSAREDRLSYNEQFF; CDR3 DNA: TGCAGTGCTAGAGAGGACCGGCTTTCCTACAATGAGCAGTTCTTC
V gene: TRBV2; J gene: TRBJ2-3; D gene: .; clone size: few; CDR3 protein: CASRGLFVTDTQYF; CDR3 DNA: TGTGCCAGCCGCGGACTATTCGTCACAGATACGCAGTATTTT
V gene: TRBV5-1; J gene: TRBJ2-5; D gene: TRBD1; clone size: few; CDR3 protein: CASSHQTGYQETQYF; CDR3 DNA: TGCGCCAGCAGCCACCAGACAGGGTACCAAGAGACCCAGTACTTC
V gene: TRBV2; J gene: TRBJ1-1; D gene: .; clone size: .; CDR3 protein: CASTGSYTEAFF; CDR3 DNA: TGTGCCAGCACAGGATCGTACACTGAAGCTTTCTTT
V gene: TRBV7-9; J gene: TRBJ2-1; D gene: .; clone size: many; CDR3 protein: CASSLESPAFNEQFF; CDR3 DNA: TGTGCCAGCAGCTTAGAAAGCCCAGCCTTCAATGAGCAGTTCTTC
V gene: TRBV24-1; J gene: TRBJ2-3; D gene: .; clone size: few; CDR3 protein: CATRLPTGPATDTQYF; CDR3 DNA: TGTGCCACCAGACTTCCGACAGGACCGGCGACAGATACGCAGTATTTT